The source of this T cell receptor beta chain is a study of PD-1 blockade in classical Hodgkin lymphoma. Repertoires were generated with immunoSEQ multiplex PCR, while TCRdb's copy carries only in-frame clones and drops some. This repertoire shows about 18,000 clones, 65% to 80% found once; its top ten account for approximately 2.7%. J lost 7 bases, V lost 5 bases, and 8 bases had no gene match. In germline, CDR1 is LGHNA, CDR2 YNFKEQ. This CDR3 spans 16 amino acids. Time point reported: cycle 4 day 1 (C4D1), after five to seven weeks of nivolumab. With no exception, relapse followed autologous stem cell transplantation in all patients, and brentuximab vedotin exposure varied. With magnetic negative selection, CD4+ T cells were purified from PBMCs that had been thawed. Classifying best responses yielded complete response, partial response or progressive disease.

Specimen: CD4+ T cells from blood, collected before the fourth cycle of nivolumab. This receptor was taken from a human donor with classical Hodgkin lymphoma. This chain uses TRBV4-2 with TRBJ2-1; TRBD2 matches at 13 bases. The CDR3 DNA reads TGTGCCAGCAGCGAACACCGGACTAGCGGGAGTAATGAGCAGTTCTTC. Its translation is CASSEHRTSGSNEQFF.